This T cell receptor beta chain was recorded in a study of cytomegalovirus exposure and HLA in healthy donors. Per the germline V gene, CDR1 is LNHDA and CDR2 is SQIVND (reference sequence). CDR3 size: 13 residues. V lost 5 bases to trimming and J lost 7 bases, with 14 bases between them. Using immunoSEQ multiplex PCR, the repertoire was profiled, and TCRdb retains in-frame clones only, with some absent. The sample shows approximately 260,000 clones, approximately 83% of them seen only once. This TCR derives from a woman in her twenties or thirties in good health and CMV-seropositive. The sample comprised PBMCs. The chain employs TRBV19 and TRBJ1-1, with D perhaps TRBD1 (5 bases). CDR3 protein: CASSLQVFYEAFF. CDR3 DNA: TGTGCCAGTAGTCTACAGGTATTTTATGAAGCTTTCTTT.